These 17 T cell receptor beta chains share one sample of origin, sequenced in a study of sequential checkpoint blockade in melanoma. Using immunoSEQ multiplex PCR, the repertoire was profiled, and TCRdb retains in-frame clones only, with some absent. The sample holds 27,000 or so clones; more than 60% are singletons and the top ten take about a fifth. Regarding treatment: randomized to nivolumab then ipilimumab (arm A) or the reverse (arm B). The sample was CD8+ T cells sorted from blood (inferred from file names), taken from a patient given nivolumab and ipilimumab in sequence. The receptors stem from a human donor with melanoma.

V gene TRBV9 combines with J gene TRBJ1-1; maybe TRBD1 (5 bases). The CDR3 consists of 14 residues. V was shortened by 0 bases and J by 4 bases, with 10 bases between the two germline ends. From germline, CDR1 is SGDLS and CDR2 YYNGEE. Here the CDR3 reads CASSVEGKGTEAFF. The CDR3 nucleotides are TGTGCCAGCAGCGTAGAGGGGAAGGGCACTGAAGCTTTCTTT. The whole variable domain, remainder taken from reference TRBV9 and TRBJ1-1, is DSGVTQTPKHLITATGQRVTLRCSPRSGDLSVYWYQQSLDQGLQFLIQYYNGEERAKGNILERFSAQQFPDLHSELNLSSLELGDSALYFCASSVEGKGTEAFFGQGTRLTVV.

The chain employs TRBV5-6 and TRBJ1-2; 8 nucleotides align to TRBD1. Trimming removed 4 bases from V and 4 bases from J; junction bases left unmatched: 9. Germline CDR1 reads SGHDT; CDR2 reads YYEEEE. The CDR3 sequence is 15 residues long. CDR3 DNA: TGTGCCAGCAGCCCCAGACAGGGGCGAATCTATGGCTACACCTTC. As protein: CASSPRQGRIYGYTF. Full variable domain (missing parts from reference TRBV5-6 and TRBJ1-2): DAGVTQSPTHLIKTRGQQVTLRCSPKSGHDTVSWYQQALGQGPQFIFQYYEEEERQRGNFPDRFSGHQFPNYSSELNVNALLLGDSALYLCASSPRQGRIYGYTFGSGTRLTVV.

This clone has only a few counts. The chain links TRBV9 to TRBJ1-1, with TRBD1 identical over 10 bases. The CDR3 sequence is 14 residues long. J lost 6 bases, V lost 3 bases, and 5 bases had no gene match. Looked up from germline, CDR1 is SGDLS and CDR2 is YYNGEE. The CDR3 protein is CASSAAGTGAEAFF. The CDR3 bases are TGTGCCAGCAGCGCGGCCGGGACAGGGGCTGAAGCTTTCTTT.

CDR3: CASSLGDREDPQHF. The CDR3 DNA reads as TGCGCCAGCAGCTTAGGGGACAGGGAGGATCCCCAGCATTTT. The chain joins TRBV5-1 to TRBJ1-5; 9 bases fit TRBD1. Germline V gene lookup returns CDR1 SGHRS and CDR2 YFSETQ. The trim removed 2 bases at V and 10 bases at J, leaving 7 bases unmatched. The CDR3 is made up of 14 amino acids. The full variable domain, rest sourced from reference TRBV5-1 and TRBJ1-5, is KAGVTQTPRYLIKTRGQQVTLSCSPISGHRSVSWYQQTPGQGLQFLFEYFSETQRNKGNFPGRFSGRQFSNSRSEMNVSTLELGDSALYLCASSLGDREDPQHFGDGTRLSIL.

In DNA form, the CDR3 reads TGTGCCAGCAGCTTAGAGAAGCGGGAGACTAAAGATACGCAGTATTTT. It codes for CASSLEKRETKDTQYF. The chain recombines TRBV7-8 with TRBJ2-3; 8 nucleotides line up with TRBD2. The CDR3 is 16 amino acids. The V segment lost 1 base and the J segment 5 bases; nucleotides outside the gene matches: 8. Germline CDR1 is SGHVS and CDR2 is FQNEAQ.

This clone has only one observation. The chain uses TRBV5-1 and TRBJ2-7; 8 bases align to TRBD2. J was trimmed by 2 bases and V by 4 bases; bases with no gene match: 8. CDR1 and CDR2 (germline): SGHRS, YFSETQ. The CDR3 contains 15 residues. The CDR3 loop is CASSDPGLAPYEQYF. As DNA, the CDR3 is TGCGCCAGCAGCGACCCAGGACTAGCACCCTACGAGCAGTACTTC.

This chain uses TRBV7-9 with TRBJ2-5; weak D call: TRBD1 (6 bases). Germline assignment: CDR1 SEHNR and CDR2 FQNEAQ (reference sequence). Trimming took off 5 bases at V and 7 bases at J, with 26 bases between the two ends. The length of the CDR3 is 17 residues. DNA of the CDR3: TGTGCCAGCAGCCCGTTGGGCCGAGGGGGTGTCTCAGGGACCCAGTACTTC. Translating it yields CASSPLGRGGVSGTQYF. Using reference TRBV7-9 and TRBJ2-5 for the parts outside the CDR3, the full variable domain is DTGVSQNPRHKITKRGQNVTFRCDPISEHNRLYWYRQTLGQGPEFLTYFQNEAQLEKSRLLSDRFSAERPKGSFSTLEIQRTEQGDSAMYLCASSPLGRGGVSGTQYFGPGTRLLVL.

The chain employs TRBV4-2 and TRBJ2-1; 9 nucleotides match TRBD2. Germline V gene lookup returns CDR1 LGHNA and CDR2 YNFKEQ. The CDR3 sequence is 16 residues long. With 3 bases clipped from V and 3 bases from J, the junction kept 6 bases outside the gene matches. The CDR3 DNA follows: TGTGCCAGCAGCCAGGAGACTAGCGGAAACTACAATGAGCAGTTCTTC. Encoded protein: CASSQETSGNYNEQFF.

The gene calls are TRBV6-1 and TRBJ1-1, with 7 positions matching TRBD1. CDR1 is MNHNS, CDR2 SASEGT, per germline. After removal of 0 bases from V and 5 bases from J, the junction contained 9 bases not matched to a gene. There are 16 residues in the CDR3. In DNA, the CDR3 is TGTGCCAGCAGTGAAGCGAACAGGGGAATGGGGACTGAAGCTTTCTTT. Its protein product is CASSEANRGMGTEAFF.

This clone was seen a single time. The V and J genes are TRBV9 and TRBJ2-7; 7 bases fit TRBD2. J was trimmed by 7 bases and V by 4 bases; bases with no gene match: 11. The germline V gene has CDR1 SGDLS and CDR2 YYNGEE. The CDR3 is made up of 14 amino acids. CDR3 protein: CASSPAGRYYEQYF. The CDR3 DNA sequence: TGTGCCAGCAGCCCCGCCGGGAGGTATTATGAGCAGTACTTC.

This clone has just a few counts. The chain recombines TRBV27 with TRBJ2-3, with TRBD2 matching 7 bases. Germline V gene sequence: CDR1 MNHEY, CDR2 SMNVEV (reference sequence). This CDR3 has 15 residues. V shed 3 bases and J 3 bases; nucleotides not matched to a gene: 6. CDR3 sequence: CASSLSGVGTDTQYF. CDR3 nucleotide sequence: TGTGCCAGCAGTTTGAGCGGGGTGGGAACAGATACGCAGTATTTT.

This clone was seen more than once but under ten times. CDR3 amino acids: CASSEKTGQNTEAFF. CDR3 in DNA: TGTGCCAGCAGTGAGAAAACGGGTCAGAACACTGAAGCTTTCTTT. The rearrangement links TRBV6-4 to TRBJ1-1; D is ambiguous. V was clipped by 3 bases and J by 1 base, with 12 bases between them. CDR1 MRHNA and CDR2 SNTAGT come from the germline V gene. The CDR3 is 15 amino acids.

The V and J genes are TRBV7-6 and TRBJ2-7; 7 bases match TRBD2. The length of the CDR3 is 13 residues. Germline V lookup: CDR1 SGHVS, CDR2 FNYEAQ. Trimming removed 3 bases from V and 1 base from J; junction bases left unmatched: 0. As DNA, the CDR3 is TGTGCCAGCAGCTTTAGCGGGTCCTACGAGCAGTACTTC. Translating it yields CASSFSGSYEQYF.

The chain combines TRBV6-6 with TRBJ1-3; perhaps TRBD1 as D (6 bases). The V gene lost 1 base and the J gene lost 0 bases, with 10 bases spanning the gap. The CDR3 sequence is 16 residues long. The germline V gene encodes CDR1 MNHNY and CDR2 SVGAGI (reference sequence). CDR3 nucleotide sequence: TGTGCCAGCAGTTACTTACCCAGGGGCTCTGGAAACACCATATATTTT. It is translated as CASSYLPRGSGNTIYF.

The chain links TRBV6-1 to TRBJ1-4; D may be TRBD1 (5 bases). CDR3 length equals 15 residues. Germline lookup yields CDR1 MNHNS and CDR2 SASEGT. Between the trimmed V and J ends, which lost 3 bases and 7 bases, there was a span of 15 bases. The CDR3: CASSDWTGVGEKLFF. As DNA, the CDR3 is TGTGCCAGCAGTGATTGGACGGGGGTTGGTGAAAAACTGTTTTTT.

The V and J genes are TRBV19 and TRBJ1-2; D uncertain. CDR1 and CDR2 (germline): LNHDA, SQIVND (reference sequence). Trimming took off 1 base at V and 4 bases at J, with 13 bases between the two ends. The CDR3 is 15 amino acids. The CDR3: CASSIATASAYGYTF. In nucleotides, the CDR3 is TGTGCCAGTAGTATAGCCACAGCCTCCGCCTATGGCTACACCTTC.

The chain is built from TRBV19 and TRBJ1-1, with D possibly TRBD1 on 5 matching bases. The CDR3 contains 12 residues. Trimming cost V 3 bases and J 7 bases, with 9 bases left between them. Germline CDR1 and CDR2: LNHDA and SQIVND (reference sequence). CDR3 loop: CASSIFRDEAFF. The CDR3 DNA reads TGTGCCAGTAGTATTTTCAGGGATGAAGCTTTCTTT. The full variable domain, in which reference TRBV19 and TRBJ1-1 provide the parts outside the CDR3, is DGGITQSPKYLFRKEGQNVTLSCEQNLNHDAMYWYRQDPGQGLRLIYYSQIVNDFQKGDIAEGYSVSREKKESFPLTVTSAQKNPTAFYLCASSIFRDEAFFGQGTRLTVV.